The 15 T cell receptor beta chains in this list originate from one sample, sequenced in a study of cytomegalovirus exposure and HLA in healthy donors. Clones were sequenced by immunoSEQ multiplex PCR, and TCRdb holds only the in-frame ones, with some missing. This table holds 150,000 to 160,000 clones, approximately 86% found once. The sequencing input was PBMCs. The source of these receptors is a human donor in good health.

This chain links TRBV27 with TRBJ1-1; D is possibly TRBD1 (6 bases). There are 17 residues in the CDR3. CDR1 is MNHEY and CDR2 is SMNVEV in the germline V gene (reference sequence). The ends were cut back, 2 bases at V and 4 bases at J, with 20 bases in the middle. CDR3 nucleotides: TGTGCCAGCAGTTTACTGACCTTACCAGGGGTGAGCACTGAAGCTTTCTTT. Its translation is CASSLLTLPGVSTEAFF.

The gene calls are TRBV7-9 and TRBJ2-1, with 11 positions matching TRBD2. The CDR3 length is 15 residues. J lost 7 bases, V lost 5 bases, and 7 bases had no gene match. In germline, CDR1 is SEHNR, CDR2 FQNEAQ (reference sequence). Written as DNA, the CDR3 is TGTGCCAGCAGCGCGGGACTAGCGGAGAATAATGAGCAGTTCTTC. Amino acids: CASSAGLAENNEQFF. Drawing the rest from reference TRBV7-9 and TRBJ2-1, the complete variable domain is DTGVSQNPRHKITKRGQNVTFRCDPISEHNRLYWYRQTLGQGPEFLTYFQNEAQLEKSRLLSDRFSAERPKGSFSTLEIQRTEQGDSAMYLCASSAGLAENNEQFFGPGTRLTVL.

This clone is a singleton in its sample. The chain is built from TRBV5-6 and TRBJ1-3; D remains unclear. Germline CDR1 SGHDT, CDR2 YYEEEE. The CDR3 has 16 residues. Trimming removed 2 bases at V and 3 bases at J, with 15 bases between. CDR3 sequence reads: CASSFRGYPGGNTIYF. Written as DNA, the CDR3 is TGTGCCAGCAGCTTCCGCGGGTACCCCGGTGGAAACACCATATATTTT.

This sequence joins TRBV7-9 and TRBJ2-3, with D uncertain. V was pared by 6 bases and J by 3 bases, with 10 bases between. CDR1 and CDR2 from the germline V gene are SEHNR and FQNEAQ (reference sequence). This CDR3 has 13 amino acids. The DNA for the CDR3 is TGTGCCAGCAGGCCCCGGTCGACAGATACGCAGTATTTT. This gives the protein CASRPRSTDTQYF.

This clone has just one count. The chain carries TRBV29-1 and TRBJ1-1, with TRBD1 as a possible D gene (6 bases). CDR3 length: 11 residues. Trimming cost V 4 bases and J 7 bases, with 10 bases left between them. Germline V gene sequence: CDR1 SQVTM, CDR2 ANQGSEA. The CDR3 DNA reads TGCAGCGTTGGACTGACAGGTGAAGCTTTCTTT. Translating it yields CSVGLTGEAFF.

The chain joins TRBV30 to TRBJ2-1; 7 bases fit TRBD2. Germline CDR1 reads GTSNPN; CDR2 reads SVGIG (reference sequence). The CDR3 spans 13 residues. V lost 2 bases, J lost 7 bases, and 5 bases stayed unmatched. The CDR3 reads CAWSRASGNEQFF. In DNA form, the CDR3 reads TGTGCCTGGAGTAGAGCTAGCGGAAATGAGCAGTTCTTC.

The rearrangement uses TRBV2 and TRBJ1-2; TRBD1 matches at 8 bases. Losses at the gene ends were 6 bases for V and 8 bases for J; bases not matched to a gene: 14. There are 15 residues in the CDR3. CDR1 is SNHLY and CDR2 is FYNNEI in the germline V gene. The CDR3 is CASSVDTGGPSGYTF. DNA of the CDR3: TGTGCCAGCAGCGTCGATACAGGGGGGCCGTCGGGCTACACCTTC.

Comment on this clone: The sample has other DNA sequences that encode this CDR3 too. The V call is TRBV6-5, the J call TRBJ1-1; D unresolved. Germline CDR1 MNHEY, CDR2 SVGAGI. The CDR3 is 13 residues long. V shed 5 bases and J shed 1 base, with 8 bases lying between them. The CDR3 DNA reads TGTGCCAGCAGTCGACGGGAGAACACTGAAGCTTTCTTT. This translates into CASSRRENTEAFF.

V is TRBV30 and J is TRBJ2-1, with TRBD2 as a possible D gene (6 bases). V was shortened by 1 base and J by 8 bases, with 18 bases between the two germline ends. This CDR3 is 15 amino acids long. Germline V CDR1 and CDR2: GTSNPN, SVGIG (reference sequence). The CDR3 DNA follows: TGTGCCTGGAGTGCTCTAGCGAGGGATGCTGATGAGCAGTTCTTC. As protein: CAWSALARDADEQFF.

The chain couples TRBV19 to TRBJ1-5; 8 bases map to TRBD1. The CDR3 loop spans 16 amino acids. Germline assignment: CDR1 LNHDA and CDR2 SQIVND (reference sequence). The J segment lost 5 bases and the V segment lost 1 base, leaving 7 bases of the junction unmatched. DNA of the CDR3: TGTGCCAGTAGTATAGGACAGGGGAGATTGTATCAGCCCCAGCATTTT. Protein sequence: CASSIGQGRLYQPQHF.

The rearrangement links TRBV5-1 to TRBJ2-1, with TRBD1 matching 7 bases. Trimming cost V 4 bases and J 8 bases; bases outside gene matches: 0. Germline CDR1 is SGHRS and CDR2 is YFSETQ. The CDR3 spans 11 residues. Here the CDR3 reads CASSRGHEQFF. DNA for the CDR3: TGCGCCAGCAGCAGGGGGCATGAGCAGTTCTTC.

This rearrangement joins TRBV10-3 to TRBJ1-2; the match to TRBD1 covers 10 bases. This CDR3 contains 14 residues. Germline V gene sequence: CDR1 ENHRY, CDR2 SYGVKD. Germline trimming cut 11 bases from V and 4 bases from J; bases unmatched to any gene: 10. Here the CDR3 reads CAVGTGAGGYGYTF. The CDR3 nucleotides are TGTGCCGTCGGGACAGGGGCCGGGGGCTATGGCTACACCTTC.

The J gene is TRBJ2-7, the V gene TRBV27; D remains unclear. Trimming took off 0 bases at V and 2 bases at J, with 14 bases between the two ends. The CDR3 is made up of 16 amino acids. Germline V CDR1 and CDR2: MNHEY, SMNVEV (reference sequence). The CDR3 sequence: CASSLSVGQVAYEQYF. The CDR3 DNA follows: TGTGCCAGCAGTTTATCCGTAGGCCAGGTCGCCTACGAGCAGTACTTC.

The J gene is TRBJ2-3, the V gene TRBV4-3; 8 bases map to TRBD2. The CDR3 sequence is 16 residues long. Germline V gene lookup returns CDR1 LGHNA and CDR2 YSLEER. Trimming at V came to 0 bases and at J to 5 bases, leaving 7 bases not matched to a gene. CDR3 bases: TGCGCCAGCAGCCAAGATCGTCGGGGGGGACGAGATACGCAGTATTTT. Its translation is CASSQDRRGGRDTQYF.

The DNA of the CDR3 is TGTGCCAGCAGCGTAAGTTCTGGACTAGCGGGAGTGGAGACCCAGTACTTC. Amino acid sequence: CASSVSSGLAGVETQYF. The chain uses TRBV9 and TRBJ2-5, with TRBD2 identical over 13 bases. J lost 5 bases, V lost 1 base, and 8 bases had no gene match. This CDR3 has 17 amino acids. Germline CDR1 reads SGDLS; CDR2 reads YYNGEE.